The 2 T cell receptor beta chains reported below all come from one sample, sequenced in a study of shared clonotypes between healthy human individuals. Data came from immunoSEQ multiplex PCR; TCRdb stores just in-frame clones and leaves some out. This table holds some 2 million clones, approximately 95% found once. Sequencing used naive CD4+ T cells sorted from blood. This sample's subset: CD45RA+ positively selected. The receptors here all came from a man between 18 and 35 years old in good health.

The chain joins TRBV5-1 to TRBJ2-3; D possibly uses TRBD1 or TRBD2 (5 bases each). In germline, CDR1 is SGHRS, CDR2 YFSETQ. Trimming took 4 bases from V and 2 from J, leaving 17 bases between them. CDR3 length: 16 residues. The CDR3 here is CASSPRGSNPTDTQYF. The CDR3 DNA sequence: TGCGCCAGCAGCCCCCGGGGCTCCAACCCCACAGATACGCAGTATTTT.

V gene TRBV5-1 combines with J gene TRBJ1-4; D possibly corresponds to TRBD1 (5 bases). V was cut by 1 base and J by 4 bases, with 11 bases left in between. This CDR3 is 15 amino acids long. From germline, CDR1 is SGHRS and CDR2 YFSETQ. This CDR3 reads CASSLFGADNEKLFF. The CDR3 region has the DNA TGCGCCAGCAGCTTGTTCGGGGCGGATAATGAAAAACTGTTTTTT.